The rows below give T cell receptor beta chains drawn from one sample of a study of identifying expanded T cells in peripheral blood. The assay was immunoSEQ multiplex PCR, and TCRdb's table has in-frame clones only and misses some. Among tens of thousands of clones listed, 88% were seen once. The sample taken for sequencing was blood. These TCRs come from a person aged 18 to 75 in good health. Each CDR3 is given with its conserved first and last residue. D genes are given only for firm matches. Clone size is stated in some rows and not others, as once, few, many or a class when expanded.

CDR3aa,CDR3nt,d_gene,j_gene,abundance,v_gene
CASSRGADTQYF,TGTGCCAGCAGCAGGGGCGCAGATACGCAGTATTTT,-,TRBJ2-3,-,TRBV7-9
CASSLAGNNQPQHF,TGTGCCAGCAGCTTGGCAGGGAACAATCAGCCCCAGCATTTT,-,TRBJ1-5,-,TRBV5-4
CATSSPPAGLHEQFF,TGTGCCACCAGCAGCCCACCGGCGGGACTCCATGAGCAGTTCTTC,-,TRBJ2-1,medium-sized,TRBV15
CASSMIPPRQANYGYTF,TGTGCCAGTAGTATGATTCCCCCTCGACAGGCCAACTATGGCTACACCTTC,-,TRBJ1-2,-,TRBV19
CASSEVGGAEAFF,TGTGCCAGCAGTGAGGTCGGGGGTGCTGAAGCTTTCTTT,-,TRBJ1-1,-,TRBV2
CASSSTGGIYNEQFF,TGTGCCAGCAGTTCGACAGGGGGGATCTACAATGAGCAGTTCTTC,TRBD1,TRBJ2-1,-,TRBV27
CASTVSGAVGEQFF,TGTGCCAGCACCGTTAGCGGGGCAGTCGGGGAGCAGTTCTTC,TRBD2,TRBJ2-1,-,TRBV7-9
CAARENTEAFF,TGTGCCGCTAGGGAGAACACTGAAGCTTTCTTT,-,TRBJ1-1,few,TRBV30
CAWSVVQNTEAFF,TGTGCCTGGAGTGTAGTACAGAACACTGAAGCTTTCTTT,-,TRBJ1-1,-,TRBV30
CSVVVDYYEQYF,TGCAGCGTTGTGGTGGATTACTACGAGCAGTACTTC,-,TRBJ2-7,once,TRBV29-1
CASSSPSSYNEQFF,TGTGCCAGCAGTTCCCCTAGCTCCTACAATGAGCAGTTCTTC,-,TRBJ2-1,-,TRBV27
CASSPADREGTDTQYF,TGTGCCAGCAGCCCAGCGGACAGGGAAGGGACAGATACGCAGTATTTT,TRBD1,TRBJ2-3,-,TRBV4-2
CASSRGLAVTYEQYF,TGTGCCAGCAGCCGGGGACTAGCGGTTACCTACGAGCAGTACTTC,TRBD2,TRBJ2-7,-,TRBV6-5
CASSLGAYVSTGELFF,TGTGCCAGCAGTTTAGGGGCCTACGTATCCACCGGGGAGCTGTTTTTT,-,TRBJ2-2,-,TRBV27
CASSIDKSQSMNTEAFF,TGTGCCAGTAGTATAGATAAGTCACAATCCATGAACACTGAAGCTTTCTTT,-,TRBJ1-1,once,TRBV19
CAWSGQDPYEQYF,TGTGCCTGGAGTGGACAGGACCCCTACGAGCAGTACTTC,-,TRBJ2-7,-,TRBV30
CASSGGQINQPQHF,TGTGCCAGCAGCGGAGGACAAATCAATCAGCCCCAGCATTTT,-,TRBJ1-5,-,TRBV9
CASSQLSSGRFNEQFF,TGCGCCAGCAGCCAATTATCTAGCGGGAGGTTCAATGAGCAGTTCTTC,TRBD2,TRBJ2-1,-,TRBV4-3
CASSLDPRGFGYTF,TGTGCCAGCAGCTTAGACCCCCGGGGCTTTGGCTACACCTTC,-,TRBJ1-2,-,TRBV11-2
CASSLAGTGTQPQHF,TGTGCCAGCAGCTTAGCCGGGACAGGGACTCAGCCCCAGCATTTT,TRBD1,TRBJ1-5,-,TRBV7-2
CASSLTGAATGELFF,TGTGCCAGCAGCCTGACAGGGGCGGCCACCGGGGAGCTGTTTTTT,TRBD1,TRBJ2-2,-,TRBV11-3
CASSFGTVFEAFF,TGTGCCAGCAGCTTCGGGACGGTCTTTGAAGCTTTCTTT,-,TRBJ1-1,-,TRBV11-1
CASSLTSDDYGYTF,TGCGCCAGCAGCTTGACGTCTGACGACTATGGCTACACCTTC,-,TRBJ1-2,once,TRBV5-1
CASSPRQNMNTEAFF,TGTGCCAGCAGCCCTAGACAGAACATGAACACTGAAGCTTTCTTT,-,TRBJ1-1,-,TRBV13
CASSGGLSGGTTQYF,TGTGCCAGCAGCGGTGGACTTAGTGGCGGAACCACGCAGTATTTT,-,TRBJ2-3,once,TRBV11-2
CASSLTSGSYNEQFF,TGTGCCAGCAGCTTAACTAGCGGCTCCTACAATGAGCAGTTCTTC,TRBD2,TRBJ2-1,-,TRBV11-1
CASSPTRTLTEAFF,TGTGCCAGCTCACCTACAAGGACTCTGACTGAAGCTTTCTTT,-,TRBJ1-1,-,TRBV18
CAWSVFWDQPQHF,TGTGCCTGGAGTGTATTTTGGGATCAGCCCCAGCATTTT,-,TRBJ1-5,once,TRBV30